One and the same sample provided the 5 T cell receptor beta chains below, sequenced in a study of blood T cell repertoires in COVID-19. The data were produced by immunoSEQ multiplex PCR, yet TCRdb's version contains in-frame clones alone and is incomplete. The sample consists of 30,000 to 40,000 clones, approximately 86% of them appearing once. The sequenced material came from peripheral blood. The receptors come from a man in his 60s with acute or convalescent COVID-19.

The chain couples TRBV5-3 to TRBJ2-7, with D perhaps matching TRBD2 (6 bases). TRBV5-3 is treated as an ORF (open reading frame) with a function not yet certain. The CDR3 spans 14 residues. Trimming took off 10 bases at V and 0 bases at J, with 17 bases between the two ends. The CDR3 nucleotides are TGTGCCCCCCTTGGGGGGAGTGGCTCCTACGAGCAGTACTTC. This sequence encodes CAPLGGSGSYEQYF.

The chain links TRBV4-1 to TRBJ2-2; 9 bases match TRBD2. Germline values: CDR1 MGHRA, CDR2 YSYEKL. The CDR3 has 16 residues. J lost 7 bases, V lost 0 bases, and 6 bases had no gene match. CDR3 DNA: TGCGCCAGCAGCCAAGATAAAGCGGGAGGAAACGGGGAGCTGTTTTTT. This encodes CASSQDKAGGNGELFF.

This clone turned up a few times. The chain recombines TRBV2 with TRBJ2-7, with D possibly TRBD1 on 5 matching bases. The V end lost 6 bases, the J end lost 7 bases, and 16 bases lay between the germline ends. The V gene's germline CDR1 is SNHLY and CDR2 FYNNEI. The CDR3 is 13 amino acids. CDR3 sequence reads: CASSTQGLGEQYV. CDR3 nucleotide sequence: TGTGCCAGCAGCACCCAGGGTCTAGGGGAGCAGTACGTC.

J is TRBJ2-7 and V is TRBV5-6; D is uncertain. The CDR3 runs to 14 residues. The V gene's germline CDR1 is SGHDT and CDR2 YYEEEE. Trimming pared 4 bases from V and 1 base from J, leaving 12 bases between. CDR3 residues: CASSPTTRSYEQYF. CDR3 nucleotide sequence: TGTGCCAGCAGCCCTACTACGAGATCCTACGAGCAGTACTTC.

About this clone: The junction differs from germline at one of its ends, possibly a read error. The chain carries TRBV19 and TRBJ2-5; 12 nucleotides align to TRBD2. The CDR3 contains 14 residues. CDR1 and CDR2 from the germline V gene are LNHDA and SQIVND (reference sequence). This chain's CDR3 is CASTASGRAETQYF. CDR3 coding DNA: TGTGCCAGTACGGCTAGCGGGAGGGCGGAGACCCAATACTTC.